A selection of T cell receptor beta chains follows, all from one sample in a study of blood T cell repertoires in COVID-19. Measured with immunoSEQ multiplex PCR; TCRdb has only the in-frame clones, and not every one. Here the sample spans 200,000 to 250,000 clones, about 88% being singletons. Material: peripheral blood. These receptors were obtained from a man aged 45-65 years who had recovered from COVID-19. The CDR3 runs from the conserved cysteine through the conserved F or W. D genes are given only for firm matches. Not every row has a clone size; where given, it reads once, few, many or a size class.

CDR3: CASRRGYEQYF
DNA: TGTGCCAGTAGGAGAGGCTACGAGCAGTACTTC
D: .
J: TRBJ2-7
length: 11
size: .
V: TRBV27

CDR3: CASSPLGETQYF
DNA: TGTGCCAGCTCACCACTCGGTGAGACCCAGTACTTC
D: .
J: TRBJ2-5
length: 12
size: once
V: TRBV18

CDR3: CASSSGLAGGSEQFF
DNA: TGTGCCAGCAGCTCCGGACTAGCGGGAGGCAGTGAGCAGTTCTTC
D: TRBD2
J: TRBJ2-1
length: 15
size: .
V: TRBV11-2

CDR3: CASSEVGGYNSPLHF
DNA: TGTGCCAGCAGTGAAGTAGGAGGATATAATTCACCCCTCCACTTT
D: .
J: TRBJ1-6
length: 15
size: .
V: TRBV6-1

CDR3: CASSLLAGGSKEQYF
DNA: TGTGCCAGCAGTCTATTAGCGGGAGGGAGTAAAGAGCAGTACTTC
D: TRBD2
J: TRBJ2-7
length: 15
size: once
V: TRBV2

CDR3: CASSLGRSPPNEQFF
DNA: TGTGCCAGCAGCTTGGGGCGGTCGCCTCCCAATGAGCAGTTCTTC
D: .
J: TRBJ2-1
length: 15
size: .
V: TRBV11-3

CDR3: CASSQTGPEAFF
DNA: TGTGCCAGCTCACAGACAGGCCCTGAAGCTTTCTTT
D: .
J: TRBJ1-1
length: 12
size: .
V: TRBV18

CDR3: CASSSRESYGYTF
DNA: TGTGCCAGCAGTTCTCGGGAGTCCTATGGCTACACCTTC
D: .
J: TRBJ1-2
length: 13
size: .
V: TRBV27

CDR3: CASSQGTGGRNTEAFF
DNA: TGTGCCAGCAGCCAAGGTACAGGGGGCAGGAACACTGAAGCTTTCTTT
D: TRBD1
J: TRBJ1-1
length: 16
size: .
V: TRBV3-1/TRBV3-2

CDR3: CASSPPTDTQYF
DNA: TGTGCCAGCAGCCCTCCCACAGATACGCAGTATTTT
D: .
J: TRBJ2-3
length: 12
size: .
V: TRBV9

CDR3: CASSFGQELEAFF
DNA: TGTGCCAGCAGTTTCGGACAGGAACTTGAAGCTTTCTTT
D: TRBD1
J: TRBJ1-1
length: 13
size: .
V: TRBV28

CDR3: CASSQLTGESPYEQYF
DNA: TGCGCCAGCAGCCAACTTACAGGGGAATCCCCCTACGAGCAGTACTTC
D: TRBD1
J: TRBJ2-7
length: 16
size: .
V: TRBV4-1

CDR3: CASSLAGGPNEQFF
DNA: TGCGCCAGCAGCCTAGCGGGAGGGCCCAATGAGCAGTTCTTC
D: TRBD2
J: TRBJ2-1
length: 14
size: few
V: TRBV4-1

CDR3: CASSLAIQGGTGELFF
DNA: TGTGCCAGCAGCTTAGCCATCCAGGGTGGCACCGGGGAGCTGTTTTTT
D: .
J: TRBJ2-2
length: 16
size: .
V: TRBV11-1

CDR3: CASSLTDSYGYTF
DNA: TGTGCCAGCAGCTTAACGGACAGCTATGGCTACACCTTC
D: .
J: TRBJ1-2
length: 13
size: .
V: TRBV11-2

CDR3: CASSFNRGNEQFF
DNA: TGTGCCAGCAGCTTCAACAGGGGCAATGAGCAGTTCTTC
D: TRBD1
J: TRBJ2-1
length: 13
size: .
V: TRBV7-8

CDR3: CASSVFLGTASYEQYF
DNA: TGTGCCAGTAGTGTTTTCCTCGGGACAGCATCCTACGAGCAGTACTTC
D: TRBD1
J: TRBJ2-7
length: 16
size: .
V: TRBV19

CDR3: CASSLGVRTYEQYF
DNA: TGCGCCAGCAGCTTGGGGGTGAGGACCTACGAGCAGTACTTC
D: .
J: TRBJ2-7
length: 14
size: once
V: TRBV5-1

CDR3: CASSYSRANTEAFF
DNA: TGTGCCAGCAGTTACTCTCGCGCGAACACTGAAGCTTTCTTT
D: .
J: TRBJ1-1
length: 14
size: .
V: TRBV6-5

CDR3: CASSPKVGGGPMNTEAFF
DNA: TGTGCCAGCAGCCCGAAGGTGGGGGGAGGGCCCATGAACACTGAAGCTTTCTTT
D: .
J: TRBJ1-1
length: 18
size: .
V: TRBV14

CDR3: CASSSGLAGFNEQFF
DNA: TGTGCCAGCAGTTCCGGACTAGCGGGATTCAATGAGCAGTTCTTC
D: TRBD2
J: TRBJ2-1
length: 15
size: .
V: TRBV27

CDR3: CASSSPGQMSSYEQYF
DNA: TGTGCCAGCAGCTCGCCGGGACAGATGAGCTCCTACGAGCAGTACTTC
D: TRBD1
J: TRBJ2-7
length: 16
size: .
V: TRBV7-9

CDR3: CASMVEGRTYEQYF
DNA: TGCGCCAGCATGGTGGAAGGCAGGACCTACGAGCAGTACTTC
D: .
J: TRBJ2-7
length: 14
size: .
V: TRBV10-2

CDR3: CASSTYRRTNEKLFF
DNA: TGTGCCAGTAGTACGTACAGGAGAACTAATGAAAAACTGTTTTTT
D: .
J: TRBJ1-4
length: 15
size: .
V: TRBV19

CDR3: CSASKRESRTDTQYF
DNA: TGCAGTGCTAGTAAGCGGGAGAGTCGCACAGATACGCAGTATTTT
D: TRBD2
J: TRBJ2-3
length: 15
size: .
V: TRBV20-1